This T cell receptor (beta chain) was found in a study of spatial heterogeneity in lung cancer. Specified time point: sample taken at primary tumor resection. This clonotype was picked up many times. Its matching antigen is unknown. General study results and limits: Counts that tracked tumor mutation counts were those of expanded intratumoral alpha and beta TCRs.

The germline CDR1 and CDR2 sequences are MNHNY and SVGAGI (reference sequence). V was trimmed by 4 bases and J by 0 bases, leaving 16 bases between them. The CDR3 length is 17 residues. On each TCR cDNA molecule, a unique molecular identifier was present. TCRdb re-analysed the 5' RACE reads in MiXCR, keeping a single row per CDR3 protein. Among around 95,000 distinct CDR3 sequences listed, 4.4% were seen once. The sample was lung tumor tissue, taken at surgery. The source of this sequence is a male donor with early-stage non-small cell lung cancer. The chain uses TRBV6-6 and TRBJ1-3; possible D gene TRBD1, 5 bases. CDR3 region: CASSSPQDVSSGNTIYF. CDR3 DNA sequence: TGTGCCAGCAGTTCACCACAGGACGTCAGCTCTGGAAACACCATATATTTT.